These 27 T cell receptor beta chains were sequenced from one sample in a study of T cell responses to AZD1222 COVID-19 vaccine. Libraries were prepared by immunoSEQ multiplex PCR; TCRdb keeps only in-frame clonotypes and omits some of them. The sample consists of approximately 140,000 clones, 91% of them appearing once. The specimen was peripheral blood, collected 28 days after the second AZD1222 dose. The receptors stem from an adult who received the AZD1222 COVID-19 vaccine.

The chain combines TRBV2 with TRBJ1-2; TRBD1 matches 8 bases. Looked up from germline, CDR1 is SNHLY and CDR2 is FYNNEI. The V and J ends lost 0 bases and 4 bases, in that order; junction bases with no gene match: 13. The CDR3 sequence is 18 residues long. Written as DNA, the CDR3 is TGTGCCAGCAGTGAAGCGTTGGACAGGGACGGGATGCTCTATGGCTACACCTTC. Translated, it gives CASSEALDRDGMLYGYTF.

The chain is built from TRBV9 and TRBJ2-1; 7 nucleotides align to TRBD1. This CDR3 is 16 amino acids long. CDR1 SGDLS and CDR2 YYNGEE come from the germline V gene. With V trimmed by 3 bases and J by 0 bases, 6 bases remained unmatched. Here the CDR3 reads CASSGETGSSYNEQFF. In DNA form, the CDR3 reads TGTGCCAGCAGCGGGGAGACAGGGAGCTCCTACAATGAGCAGTTCTTC.

J is TRBJ1-4 and V is TRBV6-5, with TRBD1 matching over 8 bases. CDR1 MNHEY and CDR2 SVGAGI come from the germline V gene. The CDR3 runs 14 residues. Trimming took 10 bases from V and 8 from J; bases not matched to a gene: 12. CDR3 nucleotide sequence: TGTGCCACCCGGCAGGACAGGGAGAGGGAAAAACTGTTTTTT. Translated, it gives CATRQDREREKLFF.

The J gene is TRBJ2-1, the V gene TRBV19, with D unclear. This CDR3 has 14 amino acids. V lost 6 bases and J lost 9, with 18 bases in between. From germline, CDR1 is LNHDA and CDR2 SQIVND (reference sequence). This CDR3 is CASRSGPPPGEQFF. DNA of the CDR3: TGTGCCAGTAGGTCCGGGCCCCCGCCCGGTGAGCAGTTCTTC. The whole variable domain, filled in from reference TRBV19 and TRBJ2-1, reads DGGITQSPKYLFRKEGQNVTLSCEQNLNHDAMYWYRQDPGQGLRLIYYSQIVNDFQKGDIAEGYSVSREKKESFPLTVTSAQKNPTAFYLCASRSGPPPGEQFFGPGTRLTVL.

The chain has TRBV6-1 and TRBJ1-3; D gene unclear. Germline-derived CDR1 and CDR2 are MNHNS and SASEGT. Trimming removed 2 bases from V and 7 bases from J, with 9 bases in between. CDR3 length equals 13 residues. The CDR3 bases are TGTGCCAGCAGTGAAACCCCCTCGAACACCATATATTTT. As protein: CASSETPSNTIYF.

The chain couples TRBV4-1 to TRBJ2-7; D tentatively fits TRBD1 or TRBD2 (5 bases each). The V gene's germline CDR1 is MGHRA and CDR2 YSYEKL. With 2 bases removed from V and 0 bases from J, the gap between germline ends came to 8 bases. The CDR3 length is 14 residues. The CDR3 here is CASSQTGGSYEQYF. The CDR3 nucleotides read TGCGCCAGCAGCCAAACTGGGGGCTCCTACGAGCAGTACTTC.

The chain links TRBV15 to TRBJ1-1, with TRBD1 matching 12 bases. V was pared by 4 bases and J by 1 base, with 4 bases of the junction left unmatched. This CDR3 has 16 amino acids. CDR1 and CDR2 from the germline V gene are LNHNV and YYDKDF (reference sequence). In nucleotides, the CDR3 is TGTGCCACCAGCACGGGGACAGGGGGCGCGAACACTGAAGCTTTCTTT. It is translated as CATSTGTGGANTEAFF.

The chain recombines TRBV6-4 with TRBJ2-3, with a possible D match to TRBD2 (5 bases). CDR1 is MRHNA and CDR2 is SNTAGT in the germline V gene. V was cut by 6 bases and J by 5 bases, with 12 bases left in between. The CDR3 sequence is 13 residues long. CDR3 DNA: TGTGCCAGCAGAGGCTCTGAGGGAGATACGCAGTATTTT. Protein: CASRGSEGDTQYF.

The chain is built from TRBV5-1 and TRBJ1-2; possibly TRBD1 for D (5 bases). The ends were cut back, 5 bases at V and 0 bases at J, with 11 bases in the middle. CDR1 is SGHRS, CDR2 YFSETQ, per germline. This CDR3 has 14 amino acids. The CDR3 coding sequence is TGCGCCAGCAGAGAGGAACAGGCTAACTATGGCTACACCTTC. Translated, it gives CASREEQANYGYTF.

The chain joins TRBV25-1 to TRBJ1-2, with TRBD1 identical over 8 bases. The germline V gene has CDR1 MGHDK and CDR2 SYGVNS. This CDR3 comprises 14 residues. The trim removed 4 bases at V and 8 bases at J, leaving 9 bases unmatched. The CDR3 DNA follows: TGTGCCAGCAGTGGACTACAGGGGGAGCGGGGCTACACCTTC. This codes for CASSGLQGERGYTF.

This rearrangement joins TRBV19 to TRBJ2-2; possibly TRBD1 for D (5 bases). Germline V CDR1 and CDR2: LNHDA, SQIVND (reference sequence). CDR3 length: 16 residues. Trimming left V 5 bases short and J 5 bases short, with 18 bases between. DNA of the CDR3: TGTGCCAGTAGTGCCCGCCTCGGCAGGGAAACCGGGGAGCTGTTTTTT. Protein: CASSARLGRETGELFF.

The V gene is TRBV24-1, the J gene TRBJ1-4, with D perhaps matching TRBD1 (5 bases). V shed 4 bases and J shed 7 bases, with 12 bases lying between them. The CDR3 loop spans 14 amino acids. Germline loops: CDR1 KGHDR, CDR2 SFDVKD. This CDR3 is CATSDRAGGEKLFF. The DNA for the CDR3 is TGTGCCACCAGTGACAGGGCCGGCGGTGAAAAACTGTTTTTT.

The chain employs TRBV9 and TRBJ1-3; TRBD1 agrees at 10 bases. Germline assignment: CDR1 SGDLS and CDR2 YYNGEE. With 3 bases clipped from V and 0 bases from J, the junction kept 9 bases outside the gene matches. The CDR3 loop spans 18 amino acids. Here the CDR3 DNA reads TGTGCCAGCAGCGGGGGACAGGGGCTCTGGCCCTCTGGAAACACCATATATTTT. This sequence encodes CASSGGQGLWPSGNTIYF.

The chain recombines TRBV4-2 with TRBJ2-7; TRBD1 matches 7 bases. The germline V gene encodes CDR1 LGHNA and CDR2 YNFKEQ. J was trimmed by 6 bases and V by 2 bases; bases with no gene match: 22. CDR3 length: 19 amino acids. CDR3 amino acids: CASSQNPSAQGNRYGEQYF. As DNA, the CDR3 is TGTGCCAGCAGCCAAAATCCGAGCGCACAGGGGAATCGGTACGGCGAGCAGTACTTC.

The J gene is TRBJ1-1, the V gene TRBV2; D gene uncertain. Looked up from germline, CDR1 is SNHLY and CDR2 is FYNNEI. Trimming shortened V by 2 bases and J by 0 bases, and 4 bases separated the two germline ends. There are 13 residues in the CDR3. CDR3 in amino acids: CASSEYMNTEAFF. The CDR3 bases are TGTGCCAGCAGTGAATACATGAACACTGAAGCTTTCTTT.

The chain couples TRBV27 to TRBJ1-1; TRBD1 aligns across 7 bases. Trimming cost V 9 bases and J 4 bases; bases outside gene matches: 17. This CDR3 is 16 amino acids long. Germline V gives CDR1 MNHEY, CDR2 SMNVEV (reference sequence). The CDR3 region is CASGRQGGVGSTEAFF. CDR3 bases: TGTGCCAGTGGAAGACAGGGAGGTGTTGGAAGCACTGAAGCTTTCTTT.

The chain couples TRBV19 to TRBJ2-7; D may be TRBD2 (6 bases). The CDR3 totals 19 residues. CDR1 LNHDA and CDR2 SQIVND come from the germline V gene (reference sequence). With 3 bases removed from V and 0 bases from J, the gap between germline ends came to 24 bases. CDR3 residues: CASSISLTNGDFVSYEQYF. For the CDR3, the DNA is TGTGCCAGTAGTATTTCTCTGACGAACGGGGACTTCGTCTCCTACGAGCAGTACTTC. Looking up the rest from reference TRBV19 and TRBJ2-7 gives the full variable domain: DGGITQSPKYLFRKEGQNVTLSCEQNLNHDAMYWYRQDPGQGLRLIYYSQIVNDFQKGDIAEGYSVSREKKESFPLTVTSAQKNPTAFYLCASSISLTNGDFVSYEQYFGPGTRLTVT.

This clone appeared a single time. The J gene is TRBJ2-7, the V gene TRBV24-1; 10 positions match TRBD2. With V trimmed by 9 bases and J by 6 bases, 7 bases remained unmatched. The germline CDR1 and CDR2 sequences are KGHDR and SFDVKD. The CDR3 totals 13 residues. CDR3 sequence reads: CATGASGRGEQYF. For the CDR3, the DNA is TGTGCCACCGGGGCTAGCGGGAGAGGCGAGCAGTACTTC.

The genes are TRBV9 and TRBJ1-3; D not certain. The CDR3 sequence is 16 residues long. Germline V CDR1 and CDR2: SGDLS, YYNGEE. Trimming pared 0 bases from V and 0 bases from J, leaving 10 bases between. The CDR3 sequence is CASSVVGRSSGNTIYF. CDR3 coding DNA: TGTGCCAGCAGCGTAGTGGGCAGGAGCTCTGGAAACACCATATATTTT.

The rearrangement joins TRBV6-1 to TRBJ1-4, with no clear D. The CDR3 runs 15 residues. With 2 bases removed from V and 4 bases from J, the gap between germline ends came to 11 bases. Germline CDR1 reads MNHNS; CDR2 reads SASEGT. CDR3 in amino acids: CASSELRAINEKLFF. CDR3 DNA: TGTGCCAGCAGTGAATTGCGGGCAATTAATGAAAAACTGTTTTTT.

The V call is TRBV5-1, the J call TRBJ2-3; no firm D call. Deletions cut 0 bases from V and 6 bases from J, with 14 bases between. The length of the CDR3 is 15 residues. CDR1 is SGHRS, CDR2 YFSETQ, per germline. CDR3 nucleotides: TGCGCCAGCAGCTTGGAGGGTTCGCACCCGGATACGCAGTATTTT. Translating gives CASSLEGSHPDTQYF.

The chain couples TRBV4-1 to TRBJ1-6, with a tentative D call TRBD1 (5 bases). Germline V gene sequence: CDR1 MGHRA, CDR2 YSYEKL. The CDR3 covers 17 residues. V was trimmed by 4 bases and J by 4 bases, leaving 17 bases between them. The chain's CDR3 is CASSLPGMELYNSPLHF. The DNA for the CDR3 is TGCGCCAGCAGCCTACCAGGGATGGAGCTTTATAATTCACCCCTCCACTTT.

The rearrangement links TRBV15 to TRBJ1-3; D unresolved. Germline lookup yields CDR1 LNHNV and CDR2 YYDKDF (reference sequence). The ends were cut back, 0 bases at V and 8 bases at J, with 14 bases in the middle. This CDR3 has 15 residues. The CDR3 region is CATSRDGFSLDTIYF. CDR3 DNA: TGTGCCACCAGCAGAGATGGTTTCAGTCTAGACACCATATATTTT.

This chain uses TRBV13 with TRBJ1-1; TRBD1 matches 12 bases. CDR1 and CDR2 from the germline V gene are PRHDT and FYEKMQ (reference sequence). The V segment lost 4 bases and the J segment 1 base; nucleotides outside the gene matches: 4. The CDR3 contains 16 residues. CDR3 nucleotides: TGTGCCAGCAGCTGGGACAGGGGGCCCGGGAACACTGAAGCTTTCTTT. It specifies CASSWDRGPGNTEAFF. The whole variable domain, remainder taken from reference TRBV13 and TRBJ1-1, is AAGVIQSPRHLIKEKRETATLKCYPIPRHDTVYWYQQGPGQDPQFLISFYEKMQSDKGSIPDRFSAQQFSDYHSELNMSSLELGDSALYFCASSWDRGPGNTEAFFGQGTRLTVV.

V is TRBV15 and J is TRBJ1-2; 8 bases are shared with TRBD1. There are 17 residues in the CDR3. Germline CDR1 reads LNHNV; CDR2 reads YYDKDF (reference sequence). Unmatched junction bases numbered 13, after V lost 0 bases and J lost 7 bases. CDR3 nucleotides: TGTGCCACCAGCAGAGATCGGGCAGGGGGCTTTGTAGGTGGCTACACCTTC. This codes for CATSRDRAGGFVGGYTF.

This chain connects TRBV2 to TRBJ1-2, with 10 bases fitting TRBD1. The CDR3 is 17 amino acids. Losses at the gene ends were 6 bases for V and 5 bases for J; bases not matched to a gene: 15. Germline V gene data show CDR1 as SNHLY and CDR2 as FYNNEI. The CDR3 region is CASSQPRMGQGWYGYTF. CDR3 nucleotides: TGTGCCAGCAGCCAACCCCGAATGGGACAGGGGTGGTATGGCTACACCTTC.

This chain joins TRBV7-2 and TRBJ2-2; D gene unclear. This CDR3 is 14 amino acids long. Germline V lookup: CDR1 SGHTA, CDR2 FQGNSA. V lost 0 bases and J 6 bases, leaving 8 bases between the germline ends. The DNA of the CDR3 is TGTGCCAGCAGCTTAGCCCCTAGGGCCGGGGAGCTGTTTTTT. Translated, it gives CASSLAPRAGELFF.